This T cell receptor (beta chain) derives from a study of pediatric ulcerative colitis. Germline loops: CDR1 SGHVS, CDR2 FNYEAQ. The CDR3 runs to 16 residues. V lost 5 bases, J lost 11 bases, and 25 bases lay in between. Colonoscopy and blood draw happened at the same time. Sequencing was at survey level. Here immunoSEQ multiplex PCR was the method, and the copy in TCRdb shows in-frame clones only, minus some. This sample yields 55,000 to 65,000 clones, of which around 80% are seen a single time; roughly 5.5% belongs to the top ten. The V and J genes are TRBV7-6 and TRBJ2-1, with D perhaps TRBD2 (6 bases). Material: blood. The sequence derives from a boy aged 10-17 years with moderate ulcerative colitis. The CDR3 DNA reads as TGTGCCAGCAGCCCTAGCCGGGACTTCCTTGGAGTAAAGCAGTTCTTC. It codes for CASSPSRDFLGVKQFF.